The 8 T cell receptor beta chains below were found in one sample sequenced in a study of blood T cell repertoires in COVID-19. Clones were read by immunoSEQ multiplex PCR, and TCRdb kept only the in-frame ones, dropping some. The repertoire holds 250,000 to 300,000 clones, with roughly 90% as singletons. Sequencing input: peripheral blood. These TCRs come from a middle-aged woman who had recovered from COVID-19.

CDR3 sequence: CASRSGLLANTGELFF. The DNA for the CDR3 is TGTGCCAGCAGATCGGGACTCCTAGCGAACACCGGGGAGCTGTTTTTT. The chain recombines TRBV11-2 with TRBJ2-2; D possibly corresponds to TRBD2 (6 bases). The germline V and J ends were trimmed by 6 bases and 0 bases, with 14 bases remaining between them. Germline-derived CDR1 and CDR2 are SGHAT and FQNNGV. This CDR3 spans 16 amino acids.

The chain combines TRBV7-6 with TRBJ2-3; possibly TRBD1 for D (5 bases). With 3 bases removed from V and 4 bases from J, the gap between germline ends came to 8 bases. This CDR3 comprises 13 residues. From germline, CDR1 is SGHVS and CDR2 FNYEAQ. CDR3 residues: CASSLQTADTQYF. CDR3 coding DNA: TGTGCCAGCAGCTTGCAGACAGCAGATACGCAGTATTTT.

V and J are TRBV18 and TRBJ1-1, with D hard to call. The CDR3 length is 13 residues. Germline V gene lookup returns CDR1 KGHSH and CDR2 LQKENI. The V gene lost 6 bases and the J gene lost 1 base, with 9 bases spanning the gap. CDR3 protein: CASSPPGNTEAFF. As DNA, the CDR3 is TGTGCCAGCTCGCCCCCAGGGAACACTGAAGCTTTCTTT.

V and J are TRBV28 and TRBJ1-6; TRBD1 agrees at 7 bases. The V gene's germline CDR1 is MDHEN and CDR2 SYDVKM. The V and J ends lost 6 bases and 7 bases, in that order; junction bases with no gene match: 3. The CDR3 runs 13 residues. The CDR3 here is CASSGTANSPLHF. Written as DNA, the CDR3 is TGTGCCAGCAGCGGGACAGCAAATTCACCCCTCCACTTT.

This sequence joins TRBV13 and TRBJ1-1; D is undetermined. V was clipped by 5 bases and J by 1 base, with 8 bases between them. CDR3 length equals 13 residues. Germline V lookup: CDR1 PRHDT, CDR2 FYEKMQ (reference sequence). The CDR3 protein is CASSDATNTEAFF. Here the CDR3 DNA reads TGTGCCAGCAGCGATGCTACGAACACTGAAGCTTTCTTT.

V usage is TRBV6-1 and J usage is TRBJ2-2, with 7 nucleotides matching TRBD1. V gave up 6 bases and J gave up 0 bases; unmatched junction bases: 4. The length of the CDR3 is 15 residues. Germline-derived CDR1 and CDR2 are MNHNS and SASEGT. The CDR3 region is CASSTGTANTGELFF. The CDR3 nucleotides are TGTGCCAGCAGCACCGGGACAGCGAACACCGGGGAGCTGTTTTTT.

The chain carries TRBV7-9 and TRBJ2-7, with D possibly TRBD1 on 6 matching bases. There are 15 residues in the CDR3. From germline, CDR1 is SEHNR and CDR2 FQNEAQ (reference sequence). V was cut by 2 bases and J by 2 bases, with 13 bases left in between. The CDR3 loop is CASSLLQQGTYEQYF. CDR3 sequence (DNA): TGTGCCAGCAGCTTACTCCAACAGGGAACCTACGAGCAGTACTTC.

The chain combines TRBV4-2 with TRBJ2-7; no clear D gene. V was pared by 0 bases and J by 0 bases, with 6 bases between. CDR1 is LGHNA and CDR2 is YNFKEQ in the germline V gene. This CDR3 contains 14 residues. The CDR3 region is CASSQDLPSYEQYF. The CDR3 DNA reads as TGTGCCAGCAGCCAAGATCTCCCCTCCTACGAGCAGTACTTC.